This T cell receptor (beta chain) was recorded in a study of blood T cell repertoires in COVID-19. About the study: Acute-phase and convalescent COVID-19 samples originated in the United States, Italy and Spain. The analysed material was cDNA or gDNA that came from T cells, B-cell-depleted T cells, or PBMCs.

Assay: immunoSEQ multiplex PCR; the TCRdb copy retains only in-frame clones and omits some. The table shows 260,000 or so clones, with about 86% occurring only once. The CDR3 is made up of 14 amino acids. The germline V gene has CDR1 MDHEN and CDR2 SYDVKM. V lost 6 bases, J lost 3 bases, and 12 bases lay in between. The source of this sequence is a man at least 80 years old with acute or convalescent COVID-19. The sample consisted of peripheral blood. V is TRBV28 and J is TRBJ1-5, with no clear D. The CDR3 region is CASRPGFHNQPQHF. The CDR3 DNA is TGTGCCAGCAGACCCGGGTTTCACAATCAGCCCCAGCATTTT.